These 19 T cell receptor beta chains came from one sample sequenced in a study of radiation and T cells in renal cell carcinoma. Generated by immunoSEQ multiplex PCR, the TCRdb table keeps only in-frame clones and is missing some. The sample yields 130,000 or so clones, 70% to 90% seen once. Time point denoted: baseline pretreatment blood. The treatment was: 15 Gy SBRT to primary tumor, nephrectomy 4 weeks later. The input for sequencing was blood, taken from a patient whose treatment included radiotherapy and nephrectomy. The source of these receptors is a woman aged 45 to 65 with renal cell carcinoma.

V usage is TRBV10-3 and J usage is TRBJ1-4; D is unclear. Between the trimmed V and J ends, which lost 0 bases and 0 bases, there was a span of 11 bases. This CDR3 comprises 17 residues. Germline assignment: CDR1 ENHRY and CDR2 SYGVKD. Here the CDR3 reads CAISESGGRPTNEKLFF. In nucleotides, the CDR3 is TGTGCCATCAGTGAGTCGGGAGGACGTCCAACTAATGAAAAACTGTTTTTT.

The chain has TRBV19 and TRBJ1-1; 7 bases are a match to TRBD1. This CDR3 region has 15 residues. Germline-derived CDR1 and CDR2 are LNHDA and SQIVND (reference sequence). V shed 5 bases, J shed 5 bases, and the junction held 11 bases outside the gene matches. The CDR3, as DNA: TGTGCCAGTAGTGATCGGAGGCCAGGGGGTACTGAAGCTTTCTTT. It specifies CASSDRRPGGTEAFF.

The gene calls are TRBV11-3 and TRBJ2-7; 8 nucleotides match TRBD1. The CDR3 has 12 residues. Germline CDR1 reads SGHNT; CDR2 reads YENEEA. V trimming: 4 bases; J trimming: 6 bases; junction bases outside the gene matches: 2. The CDR3 here is CASSSTGGEQYF. DNA for the CDR3: TGTGCCAGCAGCTCCACAGGGGGCGAGCAGTACTTC.

The chain recombines TRBV5-4 with TRBJ2-5; 8 nucleotides match TRBD2. The CDR3 covers 15 residues. Germline V gene sequence: CDR1 SGHNT, CDR2 YYREEE (reference sequence). J was trimmed by 1 base and V by 3 bases; bases with no gene match: 5. The CDR3 DNA is TGTGCCAGCAGCTACAGGCTAGCGGGCCAAGAGACCCAGTACTTC. Residues: CASSYRLAGQETQYF.

The CDR3 region is CASSAPWGGRPSGEQYF. The CDR3 DNA reads as TGTGCCAGCAGCGCCCCATGGGGAGGGAGACCCTCGGGCGAGCAGTACTTC. The rearrangement joins TRBV5-6 to TRBJ2-7; 7 nucleotides match TRBD2. After removal of 4 bases from V and 6 bases from J, the junction contained 19 bases not matched to a gene. The CDR3 is made up of 17 amino acids. In germline, CDR1 is SGHDT, CDR2 YYEEEE.

J is TRBJ2-2 and V is TRBV28; maybe TRBD1 (6 bases). The CDR3 extends over 15 amino acids. Germline values: CDR1 MDHEN, CDR2 SYDVKM. V was shortened by 3 bases and J by 1 base, with 9 bases between the two germline ends. CDR3 nucleotides: TGTGCCAGCAGTTTGGCACAGGGGAACACCGGGGAGCTGTTTTTT. Translated: CASSLAQGNTGELFF.

The rearrangement links TRBV4-1 to TRBJ1-6, with 10 bases aligning to TRBD1. The germline gives CDR1 MGHRA, CDR2 YSYEKL. Germline trimming cut 3 bases from V and 7 bases from J; bases unmatched to any gene: 6. The CDR3 length is 16 residues. The CDR3 here is CASSHGPGQGNSPLHF. CDR3 coding DNA: TGCGCCAGCAGCCATGGTCCGGGACAGGGGAATTCACCCCTCCACTTT.

This clone was seen only a few times. This chain uses TRBV18 with TRBJ1-1; TRBD1 might be the D (5 bases). Trimming took off 4 bases at V and 7 bases at J, with 13 bases between the two ends. CDR3 length: 13 residues. Looked up from germline, CDR1 is KGHSH and CDR2 is LQKENI. CDR3: CASSQDKGLEAFF. DNA of the CDR3: TGTGCCAGCTCACAGGACAAGGGCCTTGAAGCTTTCTTT.

The V gene is TRBV5-1, the J gene TRBJ1-1; D is perhaps TRBD1 (6 bases). Per germline, CDR1 SGHRS and CDR2 YFSETQ. Between the trimmed V and J ends, which lost 3 bases and 6 bases, there was a span of 12 bases. This CDR3 comprises 13 residues. CDR3: CASSSPGASEAFF. Here the CDR3 DNA reads TGCGCCAGCAGCTCCCCGGGGGCTTCTGAAGCTTTCTTT.

CDR3 bases: TGTGCCAGCAGCTTAGATCCCCTAACCTACAATGAGCAGTTCTTC. Translation: CASSLDPLTYNEQFF. This sequence joins TRBV11-3 and TRBJ2-1, with D uncertain. This CDR3 region has 15 residues. Germline lookup yields CDR1 SGHNT and CDR2 YENEEA. V gave up 0 bases and J gave up 2 bases, with 8 bases separating them.

The V gene is TRBV29-1, the J gene TRBJ1-1, with a weak D call TRBD1 (6 bases). V shed 5 bases and J shed 2 bases, with 12 bases lying between them. Germline assignment: CDR1 SQVTM and CDR2 ANQGSEA. The CDR3 is 13 residues long. The CDR3 DNA reads TGCAGCGTTCTAAGAGGGGGTAACACTGAAGCTTTCTTT. This codes for CSVLRGGNTEAFF.

This clone was seen more than once but under ten times. The CDR3 nucleotides read TGTGCCAGCAGCGTAGTCACAGGGGGCGATGGCTACACCTTC. Amino acid sequence: CASSVVTGGDGYTF. J is TRBJ1-2 and V is TRBV9; 9 bases align to TRBD1. This CDR3 is 14 amino acids long. V gave up 0 bases and J gave up 6 bases; unmatched junction bases: 3. CDR1 is SGDLS, CDR2 YYNGEE, per germline.

This clone was counted between two and nine times. The genes are TRBV7-2 and TRBJ1-2, with 7 bases aligning to TRBD1. Germline loops: CDR1 SGHTA, CDR2 FQGNSA. V lost 5 bases and J lost 5; bases outside the gene matches: 14. There are 16 residues in the CDR3. This chain's CDR3 is CASSPTLLTGTYGYTF. The DNA of the CDR3 is TGTGCCAGCAGCCCTACCCTTCTGACAGGGACTTATGGCTACACCTTC.

The chain couples TRBV4-1 to TRBJ1-2; 8 bases fit TRBD1. CDR1 is MGHRA, CDR2 YSYEKL, per germline. The CDR3 covers 15 residues. After removal of 3 bases from V and 7 bases from J, the junction contained 10 bases not matched to a gene. Here the CDR3 DNA reads TGCGCCAGCAGCCACCAGACAGGGGACCCGTTTGGCTACACCTTC. Translating it yields CASSHQTGDPFGYTF.

This clone was observed a single time. This sequence joins TRBV4-1 and TRBJ1-1, with a tentative D call TRBD1 (6 bases). There are 16 residues in the CDR3. From germline, CDR1 is MGHRA and CDR2 YSYEKL. The V end was cut by 4 bases, the J end by 4 bases, with 19 bases between. The CDR3 DNA reads TGCGCCAGCAGCCCCTACCTTGGACAGAGAGGCACTGAAGCTTTCTTT. Residues: CASSPYLGQRGTEAFF.

The chain uses TRBV11-2 and TRBJ2-3; D remains unclear. In germline, CDR1 is SGHAT, CDR2 FQNNGV. With 0 bases removed from V and 4 bases from J, the gap between germline ends came to 5 bases. The CDR3 runs to 13 residues. CDR3 sequence reads: CASSLELADTQYF. In nucleotides, the CDR3 is TGTGCCAGCAGCTTAGAACTTGCAGATACGCAGTATTTT.

The chain is built from TRBV18 and TRBJ1-2; maybe TRBD1 (6 bases). CDR1 and CDR2 from the germline V gene are KGHSH and LQKENI. The CDR3 spans 16 residues. Trimming pared 3 bases from V and 0 bases from J, leaving 14 bases between. The DNA of the CDR3 is TGTGCCAGCTCACCTGACGGACAGCCAGCTAACTATGGCTACACCTTC. This codes for CASSPDGQPANYGYTF.

The chain combines TRBV6-1 with TRBJ2-7, with D unresolved. The V end lost 6 bases, the J end lost 3 bases, and 12 bases lay between the germline ends. This CDR3 has 13 residues. CDR1 MNHNS and CDR2 SASEGT come from the germline V gene. In DNA form, the CDR3 reads TGTGCCAGCAGGACAAGCCTCCTCTACGAGCAGTACTTC. This codes for CASRTSLLYEQYF.

Only a few counts were recorded for this clone. The rearrangement uses TRBV10-3 and TRBJ1-1, with TRBD1 matching 7 bases. J was trimmed by 1 base and V by 2 bases; bases with no gene match: 4. The germline CDR1 and CDR2 sequences are ENHRY and SYGVKD. The CDR3 has 15 amino acids. CDR3 region: CAISEDRVGNTEAFF. DNA of the CDR3: TGTGCCATCAGTGAGGACAGGGTGGGGAACACTGAAGCTTTCTTT.